One and the same sample provided the 30 T cell receptor beta chains below, sequenced in a study of shared clonotypes between healthy human individuals. Generated by immunoSEQ multiplex PCR, the TCRdb table keeps only in-frame clones and is missing some. The sample consists of around 2.5 million clones, 80% to 95% of them appearing once. The specimen was naive CD4+ T cells from PBMCs. Subset reported: CD45RA+ positively selected. These receptors all come from a man in his late teens or twenties in good health. Some clones in this sample may be carry-over from other donors' samples.

This clone occurred once. The chain is built from TRBV6-6 and TRBJ1-1, with TRBD1 matching 10 bases. This CDR3 is 14 amino acids long. Germline values: CDR1 MNHNY, CDR2 SVGAGI (reference sequence). V shed 6 bases and J 6 bases; nucleotides not matched to a gene: 7. The chain's CDR3 is CASSHGTGVSEAFF. Written as DNA, the CDR3 is TGTGCCAGCAGCCACGGGACAGGGGTGTCTGAAGCTTTCTTT.

The gene calls are TRBV7-6 and TRBJ2-7, with D possibly TRBD1 on 6 matching bases. Germline assignment: CDR1 SGHVS and CDR2 FNYEAQ. V gave up 0 bases and J gave up 2 bases, with 14 bases separating them. The CDR3 totals 16 residues. CDR3 loop: CASSLAGRGIPYEQYF. The CDR3 coding sequence is TGTGCCAGCAGCTTAGCGGGCAGGGGAATTCCCTACGAGCAGTACTTC.

The gene calls are TRBV18 and TRBJ1-1; D is undetermined. The germline V gene encodes CDR1 KGHSH and CDR2 LQKENI. Trimming left V 4 bases short and J 0 bases short, with 9 bases between. CDR3 length equals 14 residues. The CDR3 DNA reads TGTGCCAGCTCACAGCGGACGGTGAACACTGAAGCTTTCTTT. Amino acids: CASSQRTVNTEAFF.

V gene TRBV6-5 combines with J gene TRBJ1-2, with D possibly matching TRBD1 (6 bases). Trimming stripped 8 bases from V and 8 bases from J, with 24 bases between. Looked up from germline, CDR1 is MNHEY and CDR2 is SVGAGI. The CDR3 loop spans 15 amino acids. CDR3 sequence reads: CASRPRGEGGLGYTF. CDR3 bases: TGTGCCAGCCGCCCTAGGGGGGAGGGAGGTCTGGGCTACACCTTC.

J is TRBJ2-1 and V is TRBV2, with 7 positions matching TRBD2. CDR3 length: 15 residues. The germline gives CDR1 SNHLY, CDR2 FYNNEI. V dropped 4 bases and J dropped 4; count of bases not matched to a gene: 7. The CDR3 coding sequence is TGTGCCAGCAGTGGTGGTAGCGGGCAGTACAATGAGCAGTTCTTC. It codes for CASSGGSGQYNEQFF.

V usage is TRBV7-3 and J usage is TRBJ1-1, with a tentative D call TRBD1 (5 bases). The ends were cut back, 3 bases at V and 0 bases at J, with 11 bases in the middle. Germline V gives CDR1 SGHTA, CDR2 FQGTGA. This CDR3 has 15 residues. CDR3: CASSFSLTVNTEAFF. The CDR3, as DNA: TGTGCCAGCAGCTTTAGTCTGACAGTGAACACTGAAGCTTTCTTT.

The chain joins TRBV15 to TRBJ1-5; D uncertain. The CDR3 extends over 15 amino acids. With 9 bases removed from V and 0 bases from J, the gap between germline ends came to 15 bases. Germline CDR1 reads LNHNV; CDR2 reads YYDKDF (reference sequence). DNA for the CDR3: TGTGCCACAAGACCAGAGCCAAATAGCAATCAGCCCCAGCATTTT. Its protein is CATRPEPNSNQPQHF.

J is TRBJ2-7 and V is TRBV27; a weak D match, TRBD2 (6 bases). Trimming took 3 bases from V and 1 from J, leaving 19 bases between them. This CDR3 region has 17 residues. Per germline, CDR1 MNHEY and CDR2 SMNVEV (reference sequence). CDR3 amino acids: CASSLRVDYYRSYEQYF. CDR3 sequence (DNA): TGTGCCAGCAGTTTGCGAGTGGACTACTATCGATCCTACGAGCAGTACTTC.

The chain couples TRBV7-6 to TRBJ2-5, with D possibly being TRBD1 (5 bases). The V and J ends lost 2 bases and 4 bases respectively, with 8 bases between them. CDR1 and CDR2 from the germline V gene are SGHVS and FNYEAQ. This CDR3 is 13 amino acids long. The chain's CDR3 is CASSLRGTETQYF. DNA for the CDR3: TGTGCCAGCAGCTTAAGGGGTACAGAGACCCAGTACTTC.

The chain couples TRBV14 to TRBJ1-1; the match to TRBD1 covers 10 bases. The V gene end was trimmed by 4 bases and the J gene end by 4 bases; junction bases not matched to a gene: 9. Per the germline V gene, CDR1 is SGHDN and CDR2 is FVKESK. The CDR3 is 16 residues long. CDR3 loop: CASSPRDRGRSTEAFF. DNA for the CDR3: TGTGCCAGCAGCCCCCGGGACAGGGGAAGGAGCACTGAAGCTTTCTTT. Full variable domain (rest looked up from reference TRBV14 and TRBJ1-1): EAGVTQFPSHSVIEKGQTVTLRCDPISGHDNLYWYRRVMGKEIKFLLHFVKESKQDESGMPNNRFLAERTGGTYSTLKVQPAELEDSGVYFCASSPRDRGRSTEAFFGQGTRLTVV.

The rearrangement links TRBV28 to TRBJ1-6, with TRBD1 matching 8 bases. CDR1 MDHEN and CDR2 SYDVKM come from the germline V gene. The CDR3 runs 13 residues. J lost 13 bases, V lost 6 bases, and 8 bases had no gene match. In DNA form, the CDR3 reads TGTGCCAGCAGAGACAGGGGAGGGGTTCCCCTCCACTTT. Its protein product is CASRDRGGVPLHF.

The V and J genes are TRBV9 and TRBJ1-3; D gene unclear. In germline, CDR1 is SGDLS, CDR2 YYNGEE. The CDR3 is 13 residues long. The V end lost 7 bases, the J end lost 0 bases, and 8 bases lay between the germline ends. CDR3 bases: TGTGCCAGCGGGGTGGACTCTGGAAACACCATATATTTT. Residues: CASGVDSGNTIYF.

The CDR3 loop reads CASSRQGPMNTEAFF. The CDR3 coding sequence is TGTGCCAGCAGCCGGCAGGGCCCTATGAACACTGAAGCTTTCTTT. The chain joins TRBV7-2 to TRBJ1-1; weak D call: TRBD1 (5 bases). The CDR3 totals 15 residues. Trimming pared 5 bases from V and 0 bases from J, leaving 13 bases between. CDR1 is SGHTA and CDR2 is FQGNSA in the germline V gene. Full variable domain (missing parts from reference TRBV7-2 and TRBJ1-1): GAGVSQSPSNKVTEKGKDVELRCDPISGHTALYWYRQSLGQGLEFLIYFQGNSAPDKSGLPSDRFSAERTGGSVSTLTIQRTQQEDSAVYLCASSRQGPMNTEAFFGQGTRLTVV.

As DNA, the CDR3 is TGTGCCAGCAGTTTGGGCAACGCGGGTACGCAGTATTTT. As protein: CASSLGNAGTQYF. The J gene is TRBJ2-3, the V gene TRBV7-9; perhaps TRBD2 as D (5 bases). Trimming shortened V by 6 bases and J by 8 bases, and 15 bases separated the two germline ends. The germline CDR1 and CDR2 sequences are SEHNR and FQNEAQ (reference sequence). The CDR3 extends over 13 amino acids.

CDR3 sequence reads: CASTQLVSAGELFF. Written as DNA, the CDR3 is TGTGCCAGTACCCAACTAGTTTCCGCCGGGGAGCTGTTTTTT. J is TRBJ2-2 and V is TRBV19; possible D gene TRBD2, 5 bases. Trimming left V 7 bases short and J 6 bases short, with 15 bases between. CDR1 is LNHDA and CDR2 is SQIVND in the germline V gene (reference sequence). The CDR3 totals 14 residues.

This clone came up a few times. This rearrangement joins TRBV28 to TRBJ2-3, with D maybe TRBD2 (7 bases). Germline V gives CDR1 MDHEN, CDR2 SYDVKM. With 1 base removed from V and 4 bases from J, the gap between germline ends came to 9 bases. The length of the CDR3 is 14 residues. The CDR3 protein is CASSLSGGSDTQYF. CDR3 coding DNA: TGTGCCAGCAGTTTATCGGGGGGCTCAGATACGCAGTATTTT.

The gene calls are TRBV7-2 and TRBJ2-3, with D hard to call. The CDR3 runs 16 residues. V lost 1 base, J lost 2 bases, and 13 bases lay in between. Germline V CDR1 and CDR2: SGHTA, FQGNSA. The CDR3 bases are TGTGCCAGCAGCTTAGGGGCAGGAAGGGACACAGATACGCAGTATTTT. Translating it yields CASSLGAGRDTDTQYF.

Regarding this clone: Other DNA sequences in the sample encode the same CDR3. The genes are TRBV18 and TRBJ2-3, with 7 bases identical to TRBD2. V shed 3 bases, J shed 4 bases, and the junction held 4 bases outside the gene matches. The CDR3 is 14 residues long. Germline V gives CDR1 KGHSH, CDR2 LQKENI. CDR3 nucleotides: TGTGCCAGCTCACCCCCAGGGAGGGCAGATACGCAGTATTTT. Translated, it gives CASSPPGRADTQYF.

This clone appeared a single time. This chain joins TRBV5-6 and TRBJ2-7, with D possibly TRBD2 on 6 matching bases. The CDR3 runs 17 residues. Germline V gene lookup returns CDR1 SGHDT and CDR2 YYEEEE. Trimming pared 3 bases from V and 0 bases from J, leaving 19 bases between. The CDR3 is CASSSLALHPLSYEQYF. For the CDR3, the DNA is TGTGCCAGCAGCTCACTAGCATTACACCCTCTCTCCTACGAGCAGTACTTC.

The chain recombines TRBV28 with TRBJ2-4, with TRBD1 matching over 9 bases. V trimming: 5 bases; J trimming: 1 base; junction bases outside the gene matches: 9. The V gene's germline CDR1 is MDHEN and CDR2 SYDVKM. This CDR3 spans 17 amino acids. The CDR3: CASSPPGQGPAKNIQYF. CDR3 coding DNA: TGTGCCAGCAGTCCCCCCGGACAGGGGCCCGCCAAAAACATTCAGTACTTC.

The chain uses TRBV6-6 and TRBJ2-7; D is possibly TRBD2 (5 bases). This CDR3 is built from 14 residues. Trimming removed 7 bases at V and 3 bases at J, with 16 bases between. CDR1 and CDR2 from the germline V gene are MNHNY and SVGAGI (reference sequence). The CDR3 DNA sequence: TGTGCCAGCAAGGGAGTGAGCGGTCTCTACGAGCAGTACTTC. It encodes CASKGVSGLYEQYF.

This clone appeared a single time. At the DNA level, this CDR3 is encoded by other sequences in the same sample as well. The rearrangement uses TRBV28 and TRBJ2-5; no reliable D call. The CDR3 is 13 amino acids. Germline lookup yields CDR1 MDHEN and CDR2 SYDVKM. The V and J ends lost 3 bases and 2 bases respectively, with 7 bases between them. CDR3 in DNA: TGTGCCAGCAGTTTCGCCGGACAAGAGACCCAGTACTTC. It specifies CASSFAGQETQYF. Supplemented by reference TRBV28 and TRBJ2-5, the full variable domain reads DVKVTQSSRYLVKRTGEKVFLECVQDMDHENMFWYRQDPGLGLRLIYFSYDVKMKEKGDIPEGYSVSREKKERFSLILESASTNQTSMYLCASSFAGQETQYFGPGTRLLVL.

The chain carries TRBV5-1 and TRBJ2-7, with 7 bases fitting TRBD1. Germline V lookup: CDR1 SGHRS, CDR2 YFSETQ. The CDR3 sequence is 14 residues long. V gave up 4 bases and J gave up 9 bases; unmatched junction bases: 13. The chain's CDR3 is CASSPDRESAGQYF. CDR3 nucleotides: TGCGCCAGCAGCCCCGACAGGGAGAGTGCGGGGCAGTACTTC.

The chain joins TRBV5-4 to TRBJ1-1; TRBD1 matches at 8 bases. CDR1 and CDR2 from the germline V gene are SGHNT and YYREEE (reference sequence). This CDR3 has 15 amino acids. Trimming cost V 1 base and J 8 bases; bases outside gene matches: 10. The CDR3 reads CASSLPGTGVVEAFF. CDR3 in DNA: TGTGCCAGCAGCTTGCCCGGGACAGGAGTTGTCGAAGCTTTCTTT.

This chain connects TRBV28 to TRBJ1-1, with D perhaps matching TRBD1 (6 bases). The CDR3 contains 17 residues. The V end was cut by 4 bases, the J end by 1 base, with 19 bases between. Germline values: CDR1 MDHEN, CDR2 SYDVKM. The CDR3 sequence: CASSSAGRGDRNTEAFF. The CDR3 DNA follows: TGTGCCAGCAGTTCCGCGGGAAGGGGGGATAGGAACACTGAAGCTTTCTTT. Full variable domain (rest looked up from reference TRBV28 and TRBJ1-1): DVKVTQSSRYLVKRTGEKVFLECVQDMDHENMFWYRQDPGLGLRLIYFSYDVKMKEKGDIPEGYSVSREKKERFSLILESASTNQTSMYLCASSSAGRGDRNTEAFFGQGTRLTVV.

This chain connects TRBV6-1 to TRBJ2-7, with D perhaps matching TRBD1 (5 bases). V was clipped by 4 bases and J by 6 bases, with 16 bases between them. CDR3 length equals 14 residues. The germline V gene has CDR1 MNHNS and CDR2 SASEGT. CDR3 loop: CASSGFSGSSEQYF. The CDR3 coding sequence is TGTGCCAGCAGTGGATTTTCAGGGTCCAGCGAGCAGTACTTC.

This chain connects TRBV7-8 to TRBJ2-1, with D possibly TRBD2 on 6 matching bases. The germline gives CDR1 SGHVS, CDR2 FQNEAQ. The CDR3 is made up of 17 amino acids. Trimming left V 4 bases short and J 4 bases short, with 20 bases between. The CDR3 here is CASSYPSGGVSYNEQFF. CDR3 nucleotides: TGTGCCAGCAGCTATCCTTCGGGCGGGGTCTCTTACAATGAGCAGTTCTTC.

This rearrangement joins TRBV19 to TRBJ1-1; D is uncertain. CDR1 and CDR2 (germline): LNHDA, SQIVND (reference sequence). The CDR3 totals 16 residues. The V end lost 2 bases, the J end lost 5 bases, and 18 bases lay between the germline ends. CDR3 region: CASSILSEPRRTEAFF. The CDR3 DNA is TGTGCCAGTAGTATATTATCAGAACCCAGGAGGACTGAAGCTTTCTTT. Complete variable domain (other parts from reference TRBV19 and TRBJ1-1): DGGITQSPKYLFRKEGQNVTLSCEQNLNHDAMYWYRQDPGQGLRLIYYSQIVNDFQKGDIAEGYSVSREKKESFPLTVTSAQKNPTAFYLCASSILSEPRRTEAFFGQGTRLTVV.

Comment on this clone: Other DNA sequences from this sample encode an identical CDR3 as well. The V gene is TRBV18, the J gene TRBJ2-5; D is unresolved. V lost 4 bases, J lost 3 bases, and 3 bases lay in between. Germline V gene lookup returns CDR1 KGHSH and CDR2 LQKENI. The CDR3 totals 11 residues. CDR3 amino acids: CASSREETQYF. The CDR3 DNA reads TGTGCCAGCTCACGCGAAGAGACCCAGTACTTC.

The chain employs TRBV7-2 and TRBJ1-2; D unresolved. The CDR3 contains 14 residues. Germline values: CDR1 SGHTA, CDR2 FQGNSA. Trimming cost V 2 bases and J 6 bases, with 13 bases left between them. CDR3 coding DNA: TGTGCCAGCAGCTTAAAAACGGTAGAGCATGGCTACACCTTC. Its translation is CASSLKTVEHGYTF.